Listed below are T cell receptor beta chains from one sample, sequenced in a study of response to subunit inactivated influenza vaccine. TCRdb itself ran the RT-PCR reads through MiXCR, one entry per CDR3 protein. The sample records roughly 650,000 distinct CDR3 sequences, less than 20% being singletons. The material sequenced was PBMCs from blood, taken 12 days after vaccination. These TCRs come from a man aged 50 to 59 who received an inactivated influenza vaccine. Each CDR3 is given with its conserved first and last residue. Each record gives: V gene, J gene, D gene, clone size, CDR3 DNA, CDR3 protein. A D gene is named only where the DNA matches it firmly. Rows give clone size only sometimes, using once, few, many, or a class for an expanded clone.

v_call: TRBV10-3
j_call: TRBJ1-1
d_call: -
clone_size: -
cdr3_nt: TGTGCCATCAGTGCTAAGAACCCACAGGGAACTGAAGCTTTCTTT
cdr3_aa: CAISAKNPQGTEAFF

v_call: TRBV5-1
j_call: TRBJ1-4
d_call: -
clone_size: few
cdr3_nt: TGCGCCAGCAGCTTGGACGGACAGCGTAATGAAAAACTGTTTTTT
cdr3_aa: CASSLDGQRNEKLFF

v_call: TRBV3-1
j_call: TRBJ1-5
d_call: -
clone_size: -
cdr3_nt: TGTGCCAGCAGCCATGGCGGAGCTCAGCCCCAGCATTTT
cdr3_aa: CASSHGGAQPQHF

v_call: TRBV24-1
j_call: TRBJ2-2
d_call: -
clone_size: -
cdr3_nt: TGTGCCACCAGTACAAACACCGGGGAGCTGTTTTTT
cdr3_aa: CATSTNTGELFF

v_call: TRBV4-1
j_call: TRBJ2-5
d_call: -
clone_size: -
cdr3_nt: TGCGCCAGCAGCCAAGACAGGACGGAAGAGACCCAGTACTTC
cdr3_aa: CASSQDRTEETQYF

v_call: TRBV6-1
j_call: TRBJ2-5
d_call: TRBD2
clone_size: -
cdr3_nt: TGTGCCAGCAGACGGGGACTAGCGGGAGGGGTTGAGACCCAGTACTTC
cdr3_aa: CASRRGLAGGVETQYF

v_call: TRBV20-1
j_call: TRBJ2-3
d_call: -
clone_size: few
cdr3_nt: TGCAGTGCTAGGACTCGCACAGATACGCAGTATTTT
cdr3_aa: CSARTRTDTQYF

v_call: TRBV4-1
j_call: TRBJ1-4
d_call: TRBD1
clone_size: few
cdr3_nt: TGCGCCAGCAGCCGCGGCCGACAGGGAGGATATGAAAAACTGTTTTTT
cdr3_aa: CASSRGRQGGYEKLFF

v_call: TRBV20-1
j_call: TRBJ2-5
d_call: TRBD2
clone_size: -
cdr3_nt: TGCAGTGCTGGCTTACTAGCGGGGGTAGAGACCCAGTACTTC
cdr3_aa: CSAGLLAGVETQYF

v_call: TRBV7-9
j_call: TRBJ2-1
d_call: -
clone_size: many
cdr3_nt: TGTGCCAGCAGTAAAGACGGTGGAGGTCATGGAGAGCAGTTCTTC
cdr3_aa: CASSKDGGGHGEQFF